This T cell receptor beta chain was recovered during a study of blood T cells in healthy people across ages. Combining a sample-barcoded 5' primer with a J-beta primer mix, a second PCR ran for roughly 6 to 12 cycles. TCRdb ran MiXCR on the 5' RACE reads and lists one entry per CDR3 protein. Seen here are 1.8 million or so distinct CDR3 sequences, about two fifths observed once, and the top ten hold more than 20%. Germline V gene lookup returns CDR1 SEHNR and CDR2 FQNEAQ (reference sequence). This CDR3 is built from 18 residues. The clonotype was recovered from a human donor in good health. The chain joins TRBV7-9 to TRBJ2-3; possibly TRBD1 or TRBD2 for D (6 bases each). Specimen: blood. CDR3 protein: CPRPIETIFWGAPDTQYF. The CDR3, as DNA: TGTCCCCGACCCATAGAGACTATATTTTGGGGGGCCCCAGATACGCAGTATTTT.